This TCR beta chain emerged from a study of blood T cell repertoires in COVID-19. Measured with immunoSEQ multiplex PCR; TCRdb has only the in-frame clones, and not every one. The sample has 150,000 to 200,000 clones; around four fifths are singletons. The specimen sequenced was peripheral blood. This sequence originates from a man between 65 and 79 years old with acute or convalescent COVID-19.

The CDR3, as DNA: TGTGCCAGTAGTATAGTAGTAAATCAGCCCCAGCATTTT. Its protein product is CASSIVVNQPQHF. The rearrangement links TRBV19 to TRBJ1-5; D call uncertain. This CDR3 spans 13 amino acids. V dropped 1 base and J dropped 4 bases, with 5 bases sitting between them. Germline-derived CDR1 and CDR2 are LNHDA and SQIVND (reference sequence).